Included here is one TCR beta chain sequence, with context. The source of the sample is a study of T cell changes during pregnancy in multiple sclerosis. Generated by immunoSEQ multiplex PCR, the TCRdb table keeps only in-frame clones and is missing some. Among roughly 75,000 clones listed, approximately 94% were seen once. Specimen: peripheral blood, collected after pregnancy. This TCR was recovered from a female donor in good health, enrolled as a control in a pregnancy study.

DNA of the CDR3: TGTGCCAGCAGCTCAGAGGGAAACACTGAAGCTTTCTTT. Translation gives CASSSEGNTEAFF. The chain recombines TRBV13 with TRBJ1-1; D unclear. Looked up from germline, CDR1 is PRHDT and CDR2 is FYEKMQ (reference sequence). The CDR3 has 13 residues. V was pared by 4 bases and J by 2 bases, with 8 bases between.